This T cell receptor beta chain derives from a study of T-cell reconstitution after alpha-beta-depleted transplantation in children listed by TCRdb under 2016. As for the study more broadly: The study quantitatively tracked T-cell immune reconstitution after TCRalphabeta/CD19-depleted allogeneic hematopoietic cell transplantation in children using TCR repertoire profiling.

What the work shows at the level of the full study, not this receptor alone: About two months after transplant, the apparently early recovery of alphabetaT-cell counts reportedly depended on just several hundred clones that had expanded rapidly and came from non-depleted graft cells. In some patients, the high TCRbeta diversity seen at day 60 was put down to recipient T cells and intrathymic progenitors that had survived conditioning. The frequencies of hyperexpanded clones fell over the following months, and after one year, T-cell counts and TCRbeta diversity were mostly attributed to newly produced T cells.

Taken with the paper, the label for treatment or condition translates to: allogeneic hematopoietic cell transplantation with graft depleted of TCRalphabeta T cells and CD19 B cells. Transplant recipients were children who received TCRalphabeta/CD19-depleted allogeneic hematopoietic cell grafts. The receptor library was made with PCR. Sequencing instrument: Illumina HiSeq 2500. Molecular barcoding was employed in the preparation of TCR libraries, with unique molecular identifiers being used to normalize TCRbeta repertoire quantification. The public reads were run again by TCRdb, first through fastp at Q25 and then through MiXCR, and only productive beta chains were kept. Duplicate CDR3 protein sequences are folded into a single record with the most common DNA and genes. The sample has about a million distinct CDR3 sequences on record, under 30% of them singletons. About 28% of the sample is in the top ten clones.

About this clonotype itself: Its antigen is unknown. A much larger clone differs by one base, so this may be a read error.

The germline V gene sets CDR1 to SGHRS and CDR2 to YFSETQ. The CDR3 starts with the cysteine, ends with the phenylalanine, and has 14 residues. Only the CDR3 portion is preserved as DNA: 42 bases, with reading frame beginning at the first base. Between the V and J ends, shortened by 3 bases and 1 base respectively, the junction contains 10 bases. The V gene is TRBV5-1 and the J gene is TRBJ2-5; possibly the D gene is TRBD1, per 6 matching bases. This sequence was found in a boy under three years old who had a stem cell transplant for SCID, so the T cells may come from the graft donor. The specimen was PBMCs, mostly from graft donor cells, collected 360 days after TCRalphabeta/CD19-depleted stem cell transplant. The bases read TGCGCCAGCAGCTCCGACAGGTCCCAAGAGACCCAGTACTTC. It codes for CASSSDRSQETQYF.